The 7 T cell receptor beta chains below all came from one sample that was sequenced in a study of T cells after yellow fever vaccination. TCRdb ran MiXCR on the 5' RACE reads and lists one entry per CDR3 protein. The table includes 250,000 or so distinct CDR3 sequences, approximately 3.6% detected once. Material: PBMCs, obtained 15 days after the yellow fever booster vaccination. The receptors were gathered from a man between 18 and 29 years old who received the YFV17D yellow fever vaccine.

This clonotype was observed a few times. The chain combines TRBV6-2 or TRBV6-3 with TRBJ1-1, with TRBD1 matching over 8 bases. The CDR3 has 15 amino acids. Germline CDR1 is MNHEY and CDR2 is SVGEGT. The CDR3 coding sequence is TGTACCTCCCAGGGGGCGCGGGGGATGAACACTGAAGCTTTCTTT. This codes for CTSQGARGMNTEAFF.

This clonotype was counted many times. The chain joins TRBV3-1 to TRBJ2-7; D is ambiguous. CDR1 LGHDT and CDR2 YNNKEL come from the germline V gene (reference sequence). This CDR3 spans 16 amino acids. V lost 4 bases, J lost 4 bases, and 20 bases lay in between. The CDR3 region has the DNA TGTGCCAGCAGCCGAGAAACGGATACCCGGCAATACGAGCAGTACTTC. This encodes CASSRETDTRQYEQYF.

This clonotype was detected many times. The chain uses TRBV4-3 and TRBJ2-1; 11 bases map to TRBD2. Germline-derived CDR1 and CDR2 are LGHNA and YSLEER. The ends lost 0 bases at V and 4 bases at J; junction bases unmatched: 5. The CDR3 length is 17 residues. CDR3 region: CASSQDLGTSGYNEQFF. CDR3 nucleotide sequence: TGCGCCAGCAGCCAAGATCTGGGGACTAGCGGTTACAATGAGCAGTTCTTC.

This clonotype was seen many times. One end of the junction varies from germline; a read error may be responsible. The chain has TRBV19 and TRBJ2-5, with D perhaps matching TRBD2 (6 bases). The germline CDR1 and CDR2 sequences are LNHDA and SQIVND (reference sequence). The CDR3 loop spans 14 amino acids. CDR3 DNA: TGTGCCACCGATGGGGCCGGGGGTCAAGGGACCCAGTACTTC. Translated: CATDGAGGQGTQYF.

There are many counts of this clonotype. The chain combines TRBV7-2 with TRBJ1-2, with D hard to call. This CDR3 is 15 amino acids long. Between the trimmed V and J ends, which lost 5 bases and 8 bases, there was a span of 21 bases. CDR1 is SGHTA and CDR2 is FQGNSA in the germline V gene. The CDR3 loop is CASSPPGDAVLGYTF. The CDR3 coding sequence is TGTGCCAGCAGCCCGCCGGGAGACGCCGTCTTAGGCTACACCTTC.

This clonotype occurred many times. The chain employs TRBV5-1 and TRBJ2-6; weak D call: TRBD1 (5 bases). Per germline, CDR1 SGHRS and CDR2 YFSETQ. The CDR3 is 14 amino acids. Trimming removed 7 bases from V and 2 bases from J, with 10 bases in between. CDR3 in amino acids: CASSPGTGANVLTF. The CDR3 nucleotides are TGCGCCAGCTCCCCAGGGACTGGGGCCAACGTCCTGACTTTC.

This clonotype was seen many times. An end of the junction does not agree with germline; a read error may underlie this. J is TRBJ1-1 and V is TRBV5-1; no reliable D call. The CDR3 is 13 residues long. Germline CDR1 SGHRS, CDR2 YFSETQ. In DNA form, the CDR3 reads TGTGCCAGCAGCTTAGAGGGGAACACTGAAGCTTTCTTT. It translates to CASSLEGNTEAFF.